Listed below are T cell receptor beta chains from one sample, sequenced in a study of OX40 agonist ivuxolimab in advanced cancers. TCRdb keeps only in-frame clones here, not all; method: immunoSEQ multiplex PCR. The table has around 56,000 clones, approximately 86% seen once; the top ten hold over 8.5%. Sequencing used CD4+ or CD8+ T cells sorted from blood, obtained in a trial of the OX40 agonist ivuxolimab. The receptors stem from an adult with an advanced solid tumor such as melanoma, head and neck, liver or kidney cancer. Both conserved end residues are part of each CDR3. A D gene is named only where the DNA matches it firmly. Not every row has a clone size; where given, it reads once, few, many or a size class.

D: -
J: TRBJ2-5
V: TRBV9
size: -
CDR3: CASSLGDGYEETQYF
DNA: TGTGCCAGCAGCCTCGGAGACGGATATGAAGAGACCCAGTACTTC

D: TRBD2
J: TRBJ2-1
V: TRBV7-3
size: -
CDR3: CASSFTSGRQFF
DNA: TGTGCCAGCAGCTTCACTAGCGGCAGGCAGTTCTTC

D: -
J: TRBJ2-7
V: TRBV6-5
size: once
CDR3: CATSEQLFYEQYF
DNA: TGTGCCACCTCGGAGCAGCTCTTCTACGAGCAGTACTTC

D: -
J: TRBJ1-4
V: TRBV11-2
size: -
CDR3: CASTFTPEKLFF
DNA: TGTGCCAGCACCTTTACGCCCGAAAAACTGTTTTTT

D: TRBD1
J: TRBJ1-1
V: TRBV5-6
size: -
CDR3: CASSSRGGNTEAFF
DNA: TGTGCCAGCAGCTCCAGGGGGGGTAACACTGAGGCTTTCTTT

D: -
J: TRBJ1-5
V: TRBV6-1
size: -
CDR3: CASSVGGSNQPQHF
DNA: TGTGCCAGCAGTGTCGGGGGGAGCAATCAGCCCCAGCATTTT

D: TRBD2
J: TRBJ2-5
V: TRBV4-2
size: -
CDR3: CASSQEDGGAWETQYF
DNA: TGTGCCAGCAGCCAAGAGGACGGGGGGGCTTGGGAGACCCAGTACTTC

D: -
J: TRBJ2-2
V: TRBV7-9
size: -
CDR3: CASSLSTGFGELFF
DNA: TGTGCCAGCAGCCTTTCTACAGGGTTCGGGGAGCTGTTTTTT

D: -
J: TRBJ1-1
V: TRBV11-2
size: -
CDR3: CASSRGVTEAFF
DNA: TGTGCCAGCAGCCGAGGGGTCACTGAAGCTTTCTTT

D: -
J: TRBJ2-7
V: TRBV29-1
size: once
CDR3: CSVEGTDYEQYF
DNA: TGCAGCGTTGAAGGCACGGACTACGAGCAGTACTTC

D: TRBD1
J: TRBJ1-1
V: TRBV11-2
size: -
CDR3: CASSWDRGDAEAFF
DNA: TGTGCCAGCAGCTGGGACAGGGGGGATGCTGAAGCTTTCTTT

D: -
J: TRBJ2-1
V: TRBV19
size: -
CDR3: CASSTSGYNEQFF
DNA: TGTGCCAGTAGTACCTCGGGTTACAATGAGCAGTTCTTC

D: -
J: TRBJ2-2
V: TRBV11-2
size: once
CDR3: CASSSRDGRLPRLFF
DNA: TGTGCCAGCAGCTCCCGGGACGGACGACTACCAAGGCTGTTTTTT

D: -
J: TRBJ2-3
V: TRBV5-6
size: -
CDR3: CASSLSTDTQYF
DNA: TGTGCCAGCAGCTTGTCCACAGATACGCAGTATTTT

D: -
J: TRBJ2-5
V: TRBV27
size: -
CDR3: CASSPGTAGETQYF
DNA: TGTGCCAGCAGTCCAGGAACGGCCGGGGAGACCCAGTACTTC

D: -
J: TRBJ1-2
V: TRBV5-6
size: once
CDR3: CASSFLLSQGFRDYGYTF
DNA: TGTGCCAGCAGCTTTTTACTCTCCCAGGGTTTTAGGGACTATGGCTACACCTTC

D: TRBD1
J: TRBJ1-2
V: TRBV30
size: -
CDR3: CTWSLGQGKAGYTF
DNA: TGTACCTGGAGTCTCGGACAGGGGAAGGCTGGCTACACCTTC

D: -
J: TRBJ2-3
V: TRBV27
size: -
CDR3: CASSFGTTSTDTQYF
DNA: TGTGCCAGCAGTTTCGGGACAACTAGCACAGATACGCAGTATTTT

D: TRBD2
J: TRBJ2-2
V: TRBV6-4
size: -
CDR3: CASSDSLVAGPNTGELFF
DNA: TGTGCCAGCAGTGACTCGTTGGTAGCGGGACCGAACACCGGGGAGCTGTTTTTT

D: TRBD2
J: TRBJ2-1
V: TRBV29-1
size: -
CDR3: CSVEIGSGRANEQFF
DNA: TGCAGCGTTGAAATCGGTAGCGGGAGGGCCAATGAGCAGTTCTTC

D: -
J: TRBJ2-7
V: TRBV6-5
size: -
CDR3: CASSYQGGYEQYF
DNA: TGTGCCAGCAGTTACCAAGGGGGCTACGAGCAGTACTTC

D: -
J: TRBJ2-1
V: TRBV28
size: -
CDR3: CASSLSLDSYNEQFF
DNA: TGTGCCAGCAGTTTGTCCCTGGACTCCTACAATGAGCAGTTCTTC

D: -
J: TRBJ2-7
V: TRBV29-1
size: -
CDR3: CSVELDRQQYF
DNA: TGCAGCGTTGAGTTGGACCGTCAGCAGTACTTC

D: -
J: TRBJ2-3
V: TRBV5-4
size: -
CDR3: CASSLGPPSDTQYF
DNA: TGTGCCAGCAGCTTGGGTCCGCCTTCAGATACGCAGTATTTT

D: -
J: TRBJ1-1
V: TRBV19
size: -
CDR3: CASSITGGGNTEAFF
DNA: TGTGCCAGTAGTATTACGGGAGGAGGGAACACTGAAGCTTTCTTT

D: -
J: TRBJ2-3
V: TRBV7-9
size: -
CDR3: CASSPPGPSTDTQYF
DNA: TGTGCCAGCAGCCCTCCGGGGCCTAGCACAGATACGCAGTATTTT

D: -
J: TRBJ1-2
V: TRBV28
size: -
CDR3: CASRPGTFSYGYTF
DNA: TGTGCCAGCAGACCCGGGACATTTAGCTATGGCTACACCTTC

D: -
J: TRBJ2-1
V: TRBV11-2
size: -
CDR3: CASSSGEGWPYNEQFF
DNA: TGTGCCAGCAGCTCGGGGGAAGGGTGGCCCTACAATGAGCAGTTCTTC

D: -
J: TRBJ2-6
V: TRBV9
size: -
CDR3: CASSVGGSGANVLTF
DNA: TGTGCCAGCAGCGTAGGTGGATCTGGGGCCAACGTCCTGACTTTC

D: -
J: TRBJ1-1
V: TRBV5-1
size: -
CDR3: CASSPNGGFAEAFF
DNA: TGCGCCAGCAGCCCCAACGGGGGTTTCGCTGAAGCTTTCTTT

D: -
J: TRBJ1-3
V: TRBV29-1
size: -
CDR3: CSVPHGNTIYF
DNA: TGCAGCGTGCCGCATGGAAACACCATATATTTT